The clone carrying this T cell receptor (beta chain) was found a few times. Its target is unknown. The PCR was carried out with 60 Vbeta primers and 13 Jbeta primers. Here immunoSEQ multiplex PCR was the method, and the copy in TCRdb shows in-frame clones only, minus some. This table has approximately 120,000 clones, less than 80% appearing once. The CDR3 totals 16 residues. J lost 0 bases, V lost 1 base, and 5 bases had no gene match. CDR1 and CDR2 (germline): MGHRA, YSYEKL. The sample is drawn from a study of cytomegalovirus exposure and HLA in healthy donors. Study results and caveats: There were several of the most significant clusters that appeared linked to common viral pathogens in a later analysis. Highest at DRB1 and lowest at HLA-C, TCR association rates differed among HLA loci in a later analysis. Most likely, a cluster of highly shared sequence variants arose as a sequencing artifact. Prior analysis indicated that the majority of TCR beta V segments exhibited productivity approximately 87% or approximately 30% of the time.

This rearrangement joins TRBV4-1 to TRBJ1-2; TRBD1 aligns across 7 bases. Material: PBMCs. This clonotype was obtained from a man aged 45-60 years in good health and CMV-seronegative. The CDR3: CASSQGTGEPNYGYTF. The DNA of the CDR3 is TGCGCCAGCAGCCAAGGGACAGGAGAACCTAACTATGGCTACACCTTC.